There are a few counts of the clone carrying this T cell receptor beta chain. Its specificity is not known. This CDR3 contains 14 residues. Germline V gives CDR1 DFQATT, CDR2 SNEGSKA (reference sequence). The V and J ends lost 6 bases and 5 bases, in that order; junction bases with no gene match: 6. The data belong to a study of blood T cells in healthy people across ages. Turning to the study itself: Roughly one uniquely barcoded beta molecule per two T cells was captured.

A second PCR, run for about 7 to 11 cycles, used a sample-barcoded 5' primer plus a J-beta primer mix. Each cDNA molecule, via a template-switch adaptor with 12 random nucleotides, was tagged. Via MiXCR, TCRdb re-called the 5' RACE reads, giving one row per CDR3 protein. The data show hundreds of thousands of distinct CDR3 sequences, with 58% seen just once and 20% to 25% held by the top ten. Whole-study results and caveats: It was not known whether donors were CMV positive (a possible confounder of expanded clonotype changes). A strong correlation was seen between TCR beta diversity and naive T cell percentage.

Sequencing was carried out using blood. This TCR derives from a man in his thirties or forties in good health. V gene TRBV20-1 combines with J gene TRBJ2-1; 11 bases align to TRBD2. The CDR3 DNA reads as TGCAGTGCCATGACGGGACTAGCGGACAATGAGCAGTTCTTC. It is translated as CSAMTGLADNEQFF.